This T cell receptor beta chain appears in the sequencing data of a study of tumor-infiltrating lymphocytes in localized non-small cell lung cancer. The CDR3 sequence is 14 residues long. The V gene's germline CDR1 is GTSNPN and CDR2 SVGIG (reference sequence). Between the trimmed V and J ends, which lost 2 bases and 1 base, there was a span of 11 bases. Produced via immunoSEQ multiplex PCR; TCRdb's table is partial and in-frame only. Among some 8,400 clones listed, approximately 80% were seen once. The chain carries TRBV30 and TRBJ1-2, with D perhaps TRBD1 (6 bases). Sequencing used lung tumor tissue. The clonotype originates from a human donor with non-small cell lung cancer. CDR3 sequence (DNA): TGTGCCTGGAGTAGGGGGGTTGATAACTATGGCTACACCTTC. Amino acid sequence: CAWSRGVDNYGYTF. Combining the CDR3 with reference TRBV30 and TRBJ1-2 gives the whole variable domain SQTIHQWPATLVQPVGSPLSLECTVEGTSNPNLYWYRQAAGRGLQLLFYSVGIGQISSEVPQNLSASRPQDRQFILSSKKLLLSDSGFYLCAWSRGVDNYGYTFGSGTRLTVV.